This T cell receptor (beta chain) is drawn from a study of OX40 agonist ivuxolimab in advanced cancers. About the research overall: Ivuxolimab, an antibody acting as an agonist of OX40 (CD134), was used to treat patients.

Germline loops: CDR1 SGHDT, CDR2 YYEEEE. The V gene end was trimmed by 6 bases and the J gene end by 6 bases; junction bases not matched to a gene: 13. The CDR3 consists of 16 residues. Assay used: immunoSEQ multiplex PCR; TCRdb lists only in-frame clones, some missing. The table lists 30,000 or so clones, nearly 85% of them singletons. V and J are TRBV5-6 and TRBJ1-5; TRBD1 matches at 9 bases. This clonotype was sampled from an adult with an advanced solid tumor such as melanoma, head and neck, liver or kidney cancer. Here the sequenced sample was CD4+ or CD8+ T cells sorted from blood, taken in a trial of the OX40 agonist ivuxolimab. Written as DNA, the CDR3 is TGTGCCAGCACCAACTGGGGGACAGGGAGGGCTCAGCCCCAGCATTTT. This sequence encodes CASTNWGTGRAQPQHF.